This TCR beta chain emerged from a study of blood T cell repertoires in COVID-19 (dated by TCRdb to about 2020). Describing the broader study: The collaborator samples originated in the United States, Italy and Spain and spanned the acute and convalescent phases of COVID-19. The material from the prospective study consisted of cDNA or gDNA derived from T cells, B-cell-depleted T cells, or PBMCs. Deeply sampled blood TCRbeta repertoires from subjects exposed to, actively infected with, or recovered from COVID-19 were included in the dataset. The repertoires were released in a freely available public database meant as a resource for research on the immune response to SARS-CoV-2. Samples came from the ongoing ImmuneRACE study (first 160 participants) plus 1,254 subjects from 6 global collaborators. A de-identified subject ID, COVID-19 status, age in years and sex were almost always included in the sample metadata. Where available, HLA class I and class II types were obtained from metadata supplied by the sample provider rather than from assay-based typing. The paper as a whole reports these results and caveats: Clinical and demographic metadata were provided uncurated, with the amount varying by source and participant.

The immunoSEQ Assay, a bias-controlled multiplex PCR, was used to amplify TCRbeta CDR3 regions from genomic DNA. The original methods were these. Nucleated cell counts per sample were estimated from amplification of reference gene primers within the assay. Sequence reads were collapsed and filtered to measure the absolute abundance of every unique TCRbeta CDR3 rearrangement. For each sample, productive Simpson clonality was calculated as the square root of Simpson's diversity index over productive rearrangements. TCRdb stores this immuneACCESS table with in-frame sequences only. Part of the clones is absent; in the studies checked, under half of the shortfall reflects unresolved V genes, and no reason is known for the rest. The V and J calls and clone size are taken from that table; D and trimming were inferred from the DNA. The sample table contains about 190,000 clones; only one count was recorded for around nine tenths of them. The ten top clones hold 0.7% to 0.9% of the sample.

The germline V gene (reference sequence) yields GTSNPN for CDR1 and SVGIG for CDR2. The CDR3 runs 13 amino acids, cysteine and phenylalanine included. Here the CDR3 DNA is all that survives: 39 bases in frame from base 1. Clipping removes 2 bases from V and 8 bases from J, with 5 as the unmatched junction base count. Regarding this clone: Its antigen is not yet known. The sample holds no much larger clone one base away, and base qualities are not on file.

A second Seattle source provided samples from volunteer blood donors who had recovered from COVID-19. Each collaborating institution followed its own protocols to collect whole blood in K2EDTA tubes. For TCRbeta analysis, collaborators shipped samples in one of three forms: frozen whole blood, isolated PBMCs, or DNA extracted from either of those sample types. Sequencing was performed on peripheral blood. The sequence was collected from a woman between 18 and 30 years old who had recovered from COVID-19. In this chain, TRBV30 is recombined with TRBJ1-2; 10 central nucleotides agree with TRBD1. The DNA reads as follows: TGTGCCTGGAGTTCCGGGACAGGGGACGGCTACACCTTC. This is translated as CAWSSGTGDGYTF. Joined to the reference TRBV30 and TRBJ1-2 proteins, this CDR3 gives the full variable domain: SQTIHQWPATLVQPVGSPLSLECTVEGTSNPNLYWYRQAAGRGLQLLFYSVGIGQISSEVPQNLSASRPQDRQFILSSKKLLLSDSGFYLCAWSSGTGDGYTFGSGTRLTVV.